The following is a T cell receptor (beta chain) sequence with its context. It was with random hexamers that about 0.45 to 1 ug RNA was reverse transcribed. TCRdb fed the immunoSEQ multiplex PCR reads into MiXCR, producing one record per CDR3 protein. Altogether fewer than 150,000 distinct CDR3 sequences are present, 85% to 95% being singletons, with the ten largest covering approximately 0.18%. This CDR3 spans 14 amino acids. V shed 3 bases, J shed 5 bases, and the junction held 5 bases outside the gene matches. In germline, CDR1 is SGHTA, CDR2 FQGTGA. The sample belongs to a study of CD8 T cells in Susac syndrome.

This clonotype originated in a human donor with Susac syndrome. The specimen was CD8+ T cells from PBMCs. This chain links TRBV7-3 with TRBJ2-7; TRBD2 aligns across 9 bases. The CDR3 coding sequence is TGTGCCAGCAGCTTTAGCGGGAGCTGGGACGAGCAGTACTTC. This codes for CASSFSGSWDEQYF.